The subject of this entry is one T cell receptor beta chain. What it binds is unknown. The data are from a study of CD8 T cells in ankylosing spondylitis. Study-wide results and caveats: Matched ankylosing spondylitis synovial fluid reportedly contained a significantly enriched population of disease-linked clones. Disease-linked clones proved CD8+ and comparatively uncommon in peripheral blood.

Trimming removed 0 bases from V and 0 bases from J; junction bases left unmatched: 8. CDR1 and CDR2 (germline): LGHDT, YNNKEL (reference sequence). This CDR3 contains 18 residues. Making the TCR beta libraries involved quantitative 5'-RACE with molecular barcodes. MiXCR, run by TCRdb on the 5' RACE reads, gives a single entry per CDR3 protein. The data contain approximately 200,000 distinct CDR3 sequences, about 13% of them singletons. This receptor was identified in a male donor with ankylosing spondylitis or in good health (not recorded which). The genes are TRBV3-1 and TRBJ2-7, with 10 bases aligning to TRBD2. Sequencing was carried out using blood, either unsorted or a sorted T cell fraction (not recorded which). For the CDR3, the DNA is TGTGCCAGCAGCCAAGATGGGCTAGCGGGGGTTTCCTCCTACGAGCAGTACTTC. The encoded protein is CASSQDGLAGVSSYEQYF.